A single sample gave rise to the 8 T cell receptor beta chains below, sequenced in a study of response to subunit inactivated influenza vaccine. TCRdb fed the RT-PCR reads into MiXCR, producing one record per CDR3 protein. The sample holds about 700,000 distinct CDR3 sequences; approximately 14% are singletons and the top ten take 6% to 8%. The sample was PBMCs from blood, taken 14 to 15 days before vaccination. The receptors originated from a man in his fifties who received an inactivated influenza vaccine.

V and J are TRBV5-1 and TRBJ2-7; D is uncertain. Germline assignment: CDR1 SGHRS and CDR2 YFSETQ. Trimming cost V 3 bases and J 2 bases, with 9 bases left between them. CDR3 size: 13 residues. The CDR3 region is CASSSVGTYEQYF. The CDR3 DNA is TGCGCCAGCAGCTCGGTCGGAACCTACGAGCAGTACTTC.

This clonotype was seen a handful of times. The chain joins TRBV10-3 to TRBJ1-1; no clear D gene. The CDR3 is 14 residues long. Germline V lookup: CDR1 ENHRY, CDR2 SYGVKD. V was trimmed by 4 bases and J by 4 bases, leaving 13 bases between them. Here the CDR3 reads CAISGAGSFTEAFF. The DNA for the CDR3 is TGTGCCATCAGTGGGGCCGGGTCGTTCACTGAAGCTTTCTTT.

The V and J genes are TRBV20-1 and TRBJ2-3; unclear D gene. Germline V gene lookup returns CDR1 DFQATT and CDR2 SNEGSKA (reference sequence). CDR3 length: 16 amino acids. Trimming stripped 1 base from V and 0 bases from J, with 14 bases between. The CDR3 nucleotides read TGCAGTGCTAGAGGGGCCCCAGGTTCTAGCACAGATACGCAGTATTTT. Its translation: CSARGAPGSSTDTQYF.

The sample holds a few counts of this clonotype. The chain employs TRBV20-1 and TRBJ1-2; D may be TRBD1 (5 bases). Trimming took 6 bases from V and 2 from J, leaving 13 bases between them. The CDR3 is 13 residues long. CDR1 DFQATT and CDR2 SNEGSKA come from the germline V gene (reference sequence). This CDR3 reads CSASRGDNYGYTF. DNA of the CDR3: TGCAGTGCCAGCCGGGGGGACAACTATGGCTACACCTTC.

This clonotype was observed a few times. The CDR3 region is CASRQDSSYNEQFF. The DNA of the CDR3 is TGTGCCAGCAGACAGGACAGTTCCTACAATGAGCAGTTCTTC. The rearrangement joins TRBV7-9 to TRBJ2-1; a weak D match, TRBD1 (6 bases). CDR1 is SEHNR, CDR2 FQNEAQ, per germline (reference sequence). The CDR3 loop spans 14 amino acids. The V end lost 6 bases, the J end lost 1 base, and 10 bases lay between the germline ends.

J is TRBJ2-5 and V is TRBV4-3; D gene ambiguous. This CDR3 contains 15 residues. V was cut by 6 bases and J by 1 base, with 15 bases left in between. CDR1 is LGHNA and CDR2 is YSLEER in the germline V gene. DNA of the CDR3: TGCGCCAGCAGTCCCCAGTATGGGCCCCAAGAGACCCAGTACTTC. Translated: CASSPQYGPQETQYF.

This clonotype appeared once. J is TRBJ1-2 and V is TRBV27; 9 bases fit TRBD1. CDR3 length equals 17 residues. Losses at the gene ends were 0 bases for V and 6 bases for J; bases not matched to a gene: 11. The germline V gene has CDR1 MNHEY and CDR2 SMNVEV (reference sequence). The CDR3 DNA sequence: TGTGCCAGCAGTTTATCGTTCCCACAGGGGGCCGGGGATGGCTACACCTTC. It is translated as CASSLSFPQGAGDGYTF.

This clonotype has just a few counts. The chain employs TRBV7-8 and TRBJ2-7; no definite D call. Per the germline V gene, CDR1 is SGHVS and CDR2 is FQNEAQ. The V end lost 0 bases, the J end lost 1 base, and 10 bases lay between the germline ends. The CDR3 runs 15 residues. DNA for the CDR3: TGTGCCAGCAGCTTAGCGCTGGTGGGATCCTACGAGCAGTACTTC. Its translation is CASSLALVGSYEQYF.